Each of the 14 T cell receptor beta chains below was sequenced from the same sample in a study of cytomegalovirus exposure and HLA in healthy donors. The protocol was immunoSEQ multiplex PCR, while the TCRdb copy is restricted to in-frame clones and leaves out a portion. The sample has 200,000 to 300,000 clones; more than 85% are singletons. Sequencing used PBMCs. Every receptor here comes from a man between 18 and 35 years old in good health and CMV-seropositive.

The V call is TRBV4-2, the J call TRBJ2-7; either TRBD1 or TRBD2 may supply D (5 bases each). The CDR3 has 15 residues. V lost 1 base to trimming and J lost 4 bases, with 14 bases between them. In germline, CDR1 is LGHNA, CDR2 YNFKEQ. The DNA for the CDR3 is TGTGCCAGCAGCCAAGGTCCACTAGGGGAGTACGAGCAGTACTTC. Its translation: CASSQGPLGEYEQYF.

The chain couples TRBV6-5 to TRBJ2-5, with D possibly matching TRBD1 (5 bases). The CDR3 loop spans 13 amino acids. V lost 6 bases to trimming and J lost 3 bases, with 11 bases between them. CDR1 MNHEY and CDR2 SVGAGI come from the germline V gene. The CDR3 DNA reads as TGTGCCAGCAGACAGGACCCCGAAGAGACCCAGTACTTC. Amino acids: CASRQDPEETQYF.

This clone was found a few times. The V gene is TRBV5-1, the J gene TRBJ1-2, with no clear D. The CDR3 has 12 amino acids. The germline CDR1 and CDR2 sequences are SGHRS and YFSETQ. The V gene lost 4 bases and the J gene lost 4 bases, with 8 bases spanning the gap. The CDR3 DNA sequence: TGCGCCAGCAGCGGGTCAGGCTATGGCTACACCTTC. It codes for CASSGSGYGYTF.

With regard to this clone: A read error may produce the germline difference seen at one junction end. The V and J genes are TRBV7-2 and TRBJ2-3, with 11 nucleotides matching TRBD2. Germline V gene data show CDR1 as SGHTA and CDR2 as FQGNSA. This CDR3 is 14 amino acids long. The CDR3 DNA reads as TGTGCCAGCAGCCTAGCGGGGGGAACAGATACGCAGTATTTT. This sequence encodes CASSLAGGTDTQYF.

This clone was observed once. The chain links TRBV7-6 to TRBJ2-2, with D unresolved. Germline CDR1 SGHVS, CDR2 FNYEAQ. The CDR3 totals 15 residues. V gave up 5 bases and J gave up 5 bases, with 15 bases separating them. The CDR3 sequence: CASSPTVVGTGELFF. The CDR3 region has the DNA TGTGCCAGCAGCCCTACGGTGGTTGGTACCGGGGAGCTGTTTTTT.

This chain joins TRBV5-1 and TRBJ2-1; possible D gene TRBD1, 6 bases. The CDR3 is 12 amino acids. The V and J ends lost 4 bases and 8 bases respectively, with 10 bases between them. In germline, CDR1 is SGHRS, CDR2 YFSETQ. The CDR3 region is CASSEQGHEQFF. CDR3 nucleotide sequence: TGCGCCAGCAGCGAACAGGGCCATGAGCAGTTCTTC.

This chain uses TRBV28 with TRBJ2-7; the D gene is possibly TRBD1 (7 bases). The CDR3 covers 17 residues. Between the trimmed V and J ends, which lost 2 bases and 5 bases, there was a span of 22 bases. CDR1 is MDHEN and CDR2 is SYDVKM in the germline V gene. The CDR3 region has the DNA TGTGCCAGCAGTTTAAACGTAGCAGGGGGGCGCATTAACGAGCAGTACTTC. The encoded protein is CASSLNVAGGRINEQYF.

About this clone: Other nucleotide sequences from this sample produce the same CDR3. CDR3 in amino acids: CASSLADSSYNEQFF. The CDR3 DNA is TGCGCCAGCAGCTTGGCGGACAGCTCCTACAATGAGCAGTTCTTC. The V gene is TRBV5-1, the J gene TRBJ2-1, with D perhaps TRBD1 (6 bases). The germline V gene encodes CDR1 SGHRS and CDR2 YFSETQ. This CDR3 is built from 15 residues. V lost 0 bases and J lost 0, with 7 bases in between.

This clone is a singleton in its sample. The V gene is TRBV5-8, the J gene TRBJ2-3; D is unclear. V was trimmed by 1 base and J by 5 bases, leaving 5 bases between them. The CDR3 is 12 amino acids. Per the germline V gene, CDR1 is SGHTS and CDR2 is YDEGEE. CDR3 sequence: CASSLSEDTQYF. The CDR3 coding sequence is TGTGCCAGCAGCTTGAGTGAAGATACGCAGTATTTT.

Regarding this clone: The sample has other DNA sequences that encode this CDR3 too. The chain joins TRBV5-1 to TRBJ2-3; 8 bases align to TRBD2. This CDR3 contains 15 residues. Trimming at V came to 2 bases and at J to 4 bases, leaving 6 bases not matched to a gene. Germline V gene sequence: CDR1 SGHRS, CDR2 YFSETQ. CDR3 sequence (DNA): TGCGCCAGCAGCTTATCGGCGGGAGGTCCAGATACGCAGTATTTT. It codes for CASSLSAGGPDTQYF.

This chain joins TRBV18 and TRBJ1-1; D may be TRBD1 (6 bases). Germline lookup yields CDR1 KGHSH and CDR2 LQKENI. V was shortened by 4 bases and J by 0 bases, with 6 bases between the two germline ends. The CDR3 contains 13 residues. CDR3 sequence: CASSQGVNTEAFF. The CDR3 DNA is TGTGCCAGCTCACAGGGGGTGAACACTGAAGCTTTCTTT.

The chain combines TRBV6-6 with TRBJ2-1; 8 nucleotides align to TRBD2. The CDR3 consists of 14 residues. The V gene end was trimmed by 7 bases and the J gene end by 4 bases; junction bases not matched to a gene: 6. The germline V gene encodes CDR1 MNHNY and CDR2 SVGAGI (reference sequence). In DNA form, the CDR3 reads TGTGCCAGCACCTTTAGCGGGACGTACAATGAGCAGTTCTTC. Protein: CASTFSGTYNEQFF.

The table lists this clone with a few counts. The chain carries TRBV6-6 and TRBJ1-1; D perhaps matches TRBD1 (6 bases). The CDR3 has 15 amino acids. Looked up from germline, CDR1 is MNHNY and CDR2 is SVGAGI (reference sequence). Trimming stripped 2 bases from V and 0 bases from J, with 10 bases between. DNA of the CDR3: TGTGCCAGCAGTTACGGTGGGGGCATGAACACTGAAGCTTTCTTT. Protein: CASSYGGGMNTEAFF.

This chain connects TRBV7-8 to TRBJ2-1, with 8 bases that match TRBD2. The CDR3 is 16 residues long. V shed 7 bases, J shed 7 bases, and the junction held 15 bases outside the gene matches. The V gene's germline CDR1 is SGHVS and CDR2 FQNEAQ. CDR3 sequence reads: CASTILGGGLGNEQFF. The DNA of the CDR3 is TGTGCCAGCACCATCCTCGGGGGGGGCCTTGGGAATGAGCAGTTCTTC.